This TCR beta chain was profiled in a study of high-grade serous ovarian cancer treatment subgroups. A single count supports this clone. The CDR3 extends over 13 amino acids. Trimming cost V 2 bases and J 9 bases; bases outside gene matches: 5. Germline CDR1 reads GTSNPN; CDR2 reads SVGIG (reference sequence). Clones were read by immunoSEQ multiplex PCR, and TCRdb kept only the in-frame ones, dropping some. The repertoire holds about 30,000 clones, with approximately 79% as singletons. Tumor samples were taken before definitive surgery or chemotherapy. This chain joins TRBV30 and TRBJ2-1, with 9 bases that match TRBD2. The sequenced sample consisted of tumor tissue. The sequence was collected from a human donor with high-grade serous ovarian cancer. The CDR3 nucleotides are TGTGCCTGGAGTTTTGGACTAGCGATTGAGCAGTTCTTC. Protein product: CAWSFGLAIEQFF. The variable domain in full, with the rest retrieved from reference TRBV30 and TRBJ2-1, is SQTIHQWPATLVQPVGSPLSLECTVEGTSNPNLYWYRQAAGRGLQLLFYSVGIGQISSEVPQNLSASRPQDRQFILSSKKLLLSDSGFYLCAWSFGLAIEQFFGPGTRLTVL.